Listed here are 9 T cell receptor beta chains from one sample, sequenced in a study of T cell changes during pregnancy in multiple sclerosis. The method was immunoSEQ multiplex PCR; TCRdb's version includes in-frame clones alone and lacks a portion of them. The sample has more than 55,000 clones, roughly 91% seen once. The sequencing here drew on peripheral blood, taken in the third trimester of pregnancy. These receptors were taken from a female donor in good health, enrolled as a control in a pregnancy study.

CDR3 sequence reads: CASSPGLAGGMNEQFF. CDR3 nucleotides: TGTGCCAGTAGTCCTGGACTAGCGGGAGGAATGAATGAGCAGTTCTTC. This chain links TRBV19 with TRBJ2-1, with 14 bases aligning to TRBD2. J was trimmed by 7 bases and V by 5 bases; bases with no gene match: 7. CDR1 is LNHDA, CDR2 SQIVND, per germline (reference sequence). This CDR3 is 16 amino acids long.

The V call is TRBV6-4, the J call TRBJ1-1; a weak D match, TRBD1 (5 bases). Deletions cut 0 bases from V and 2 bases from J, with 13 bases between. Germline loops: CDR1 MRHNA, CDR2 SNTAGT. This CDR3 spans 16 amino acids. This CDR3 is CASSDSDGQGNTEAFF. As DNA, the CDR3 is TGTGCCAGCAGTGACTCGGATGGGCAGGGTAACACTGAAGCTTTCTTT.

The chain couples TRBV7-2 to TRBJ2-7; D gene ambiguous. V was cut by 2 bases and J by 4 bases, with 9 bases left in between. This CDR3 region has 13 residues. CDR1 is SGHTA and CDR2 is FQGNSA in the germline V gene. Here the CDR3 DNA reads TGTGCCAGCAGCTTACTCAGGCTGTACGAGCAGTACTTC. It specifies CASSLLRLYEQYF.

By frequency in the sample, this clone is medium-sized. The chain is built from TRBV10-2 and TRBJ2-7; tentatively, D is TRBD1 (6 bases). With 4 bases removed from V and 6 bases from J, the gap between germline ends came to 16 bases. The CDR3 is 14 residues long. The germline V gene has CDR1 WSHSY and CDR2 SAAADI. The CDR3 loop is CASSVPAGVSEQYF. CDR3 nucleotides: TGCGCCAGCAGTGTGCCGGCAGGGGTAAGCGAGCAGTACTTC.

The V and J genes are TRBV7-8 and TRBJ2-3; 10 bases are shared with TRBD2. The V and J ends lost 3 bases and 0 bases, in that order; junction bases with no gene match: 9. CDR3 length: 18 amino acids. The V gene's germline CDR1 is SGHVS and CDR2 FQNEAQ. In DNA form, the CDR3 reads TGTGCCAGCAGCTTTGGGGCAGCGGGGGGGCCTAGCACAGATACGCAGTATTTT. This encodes CASSFGAAGGPSTDTQYF.

The chain joins TRBV18 to TRBJ2-5; 8 bases are a match to TRBD1. There are 13 residues in the CDR3. The J segment lost 4 bases and the V segment lost 6 bases, leaving 4 bases of the junction unmatched. Germline CDR1 KGHSH, CDR2 LQKENI. CDR3 sequence: CASSQGAAETQYF. The CDR3 nucleotides are TGTGCCAGCTCTCAGGGGGCGGCAGAGACCCAGTACTTC.

This sequence joins TRBV5-1 and TRBJ2-5, with 10 bases aligning to TRBD2. V shed 0 bases and J 7 bases; nucleotides not matched to a gene: 6. This CDR3 spans 15 amino acids. CDR1 and CDR2 from the germline V gene are SGHRS and YFSETQ. The CDR3 DNA is TGCGCCAGCAGCTTGGCTAGCGGGGGCCTCCGGACCCAGTACTTC. This translates into CASSLASGGLRTQYF.

The gene calls are TRBV7-9 and TRBJ2-3; 12 positions agree with TRBD2. The CDR3 spans 17 residues. Unmatched junction bases numbered 11, after V lost 5 bases and J lost 5 bases. Germline V gives CDR1 SEHNR, CDR2 FQNEAQ (reference sequence). CDR3 nucleotides: TGTGCCAGCAGCCAACGCGAACTAGCGGGGGGATTAGATACGCAGTATTTT. This encodes CASSQRELAGGLDTQYF.

The chain has TRBV21-1 and TRBJ1-5; TRBD1 is the table's D call and was not checked against the DNA. TRBV21-1 is designated a pseudogene. The CDR3 consists of 18 residues. CDR3 region: CASSRPPFGAYSNQPQHF. CDR3 nucleotide sequence: TGTGCCAGCAGCAGGCCCCCCTTTGGGGCTTATAGCAATCAGCCCCAGCATTTT.